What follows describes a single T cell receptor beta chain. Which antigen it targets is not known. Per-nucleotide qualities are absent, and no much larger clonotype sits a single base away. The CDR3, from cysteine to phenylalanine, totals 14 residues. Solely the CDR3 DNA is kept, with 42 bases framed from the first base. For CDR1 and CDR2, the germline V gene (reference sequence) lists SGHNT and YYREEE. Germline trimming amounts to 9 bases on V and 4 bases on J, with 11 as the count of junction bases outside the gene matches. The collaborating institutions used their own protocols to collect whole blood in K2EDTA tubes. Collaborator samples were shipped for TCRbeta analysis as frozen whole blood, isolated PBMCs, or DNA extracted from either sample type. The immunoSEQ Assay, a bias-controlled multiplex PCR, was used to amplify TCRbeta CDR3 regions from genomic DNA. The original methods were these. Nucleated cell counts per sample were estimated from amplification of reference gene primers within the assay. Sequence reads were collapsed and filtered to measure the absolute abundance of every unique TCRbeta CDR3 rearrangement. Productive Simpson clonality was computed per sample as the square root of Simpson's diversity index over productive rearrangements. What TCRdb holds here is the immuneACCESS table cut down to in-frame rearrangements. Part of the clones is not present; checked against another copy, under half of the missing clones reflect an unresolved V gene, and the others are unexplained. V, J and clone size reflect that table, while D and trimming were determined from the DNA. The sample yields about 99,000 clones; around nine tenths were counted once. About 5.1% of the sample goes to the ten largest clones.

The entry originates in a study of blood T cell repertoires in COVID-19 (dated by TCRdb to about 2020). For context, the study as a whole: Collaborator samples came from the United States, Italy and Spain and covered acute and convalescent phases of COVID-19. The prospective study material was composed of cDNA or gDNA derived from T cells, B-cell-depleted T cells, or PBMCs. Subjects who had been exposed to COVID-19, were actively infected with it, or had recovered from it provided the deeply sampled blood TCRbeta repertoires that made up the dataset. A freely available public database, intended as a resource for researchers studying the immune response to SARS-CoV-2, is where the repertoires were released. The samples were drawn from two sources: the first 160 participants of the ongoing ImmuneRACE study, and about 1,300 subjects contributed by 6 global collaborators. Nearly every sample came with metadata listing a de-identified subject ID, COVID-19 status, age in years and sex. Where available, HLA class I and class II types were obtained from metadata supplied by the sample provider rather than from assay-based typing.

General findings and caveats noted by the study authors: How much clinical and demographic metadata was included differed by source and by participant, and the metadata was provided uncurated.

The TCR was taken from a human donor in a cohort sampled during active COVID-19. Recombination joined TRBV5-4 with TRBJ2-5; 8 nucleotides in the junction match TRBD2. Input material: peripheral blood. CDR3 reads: CATGRAGGGETQYF. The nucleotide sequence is TGTGCCACAGGCCGGGCCGGGGGGGGAGAGACCCAGTACTTC. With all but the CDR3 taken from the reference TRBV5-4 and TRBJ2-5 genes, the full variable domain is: ETGVTQSPTHLIKTRGQQVTLRCSSQSGHNTVSWYQQALGQGPQFIFQYYREEENGRGNFPPRFSGLQFPNYSSELNVNALELDDSALYLCATGRAGGGETQYFGPGTRLLVL.